Detailed here is one T cell receptor (beta chain). Germline V gene sequence: CDR1 SEHNR, CDR2 FQNEAQ (reference sequence). There are 15 residues in the CDR3. The V end was cut by 2 bases, the J end by 8 bases, with 15 bases between. Recruits, aged roughly 18 to 100 years, lived in 24 US areas. Recovered participants had two consecutive negative NP/OP PCR tests, healthcare professional clearance, or symptom resolution. The source of the sample is a study of blood T cell repertoires in COVID-19. Study-level background: T cells, B-cell-depleted T cells, or PBMCs provided the cDNA or gDNA that served as material.

The assay was immunoSEQ multiplex PCR, and TCRdb's table has in-frame clones only and misses some. The table includes around 300,000 clones, roughly 85% detected once. The sequencing input was PBMCs or T cells enriched from blood (not recorded which). The J gene is TRBJ1-4, the V gene TRBV7-9; tentative D call: TRBD1 (5 bases). The source is a woman between 50 and 59 years old who had recovered from COVID-19. Here the CDR3 reads CASSLHRQKGEKLFF. In DNA form, the CDR3 reads TGTGCCAGCAGCTTACACCGACAGAAGGGGGAAAAACTGTTTTTT.